This is a list of T cell receptor beta chains from one sample in a study of blood T cell repertoires in COVID-19. Libraries were prepared by immunoSEQ multiplex PCR; TCRdb keeps only in-frame clonotypes and omits some of them. The sample includes about 120,000 clones, 70% to 90% of them seen just once. Specimen: peripheral blood. These receptors were collected from a man in his sixties or seventies who had recovered from COVID-19. Each CDR3 is given with its conserved first and last residue. The D gene is left open where the match is weak. For some rows the clone size is stated as once, few or many, or as a class when expanded; others skip it.

d_call: TRBD1
v_call: TRBV19
j_call: TRBJ2-2
clone_size: once
cdr3_nt: TGTGCCAGTAGAACAGGGGGGCCCGGGGAGCTGTTTTTT
cdr3_aa: CASRTGGPGELFF

d_call: TRBD2
v_call: TRBV28
j_call: TRBJ2-1
clone_size: -
cdr3_nt: TGTGCCAGCAGATCTCGACTAGCGGGAGTATCGGGTGAGCAGTTCTTC
cdr3_aa: CASRSRLAGVSGEQFF

d_call: -
v_call: TRBV30
j_call: TRBJ2-3
clone_size: -
cdr3_nt: TGTGCCTGGAGCCCTAACAGCGGAGATACGCAGTATTTT
cdr3_aa: CAWSPNSGDTQYF

d_call: TRBD1
v_call: TRBV5-4
j_call: TRBJ1-5
clone_size: -
cdr3_nt: TGTGCCAGCAGCTTGGACAGGGGAAGCAATCAGCCCCAGCATTTT
cdr3_aa: CASSLDRGSNQPQHF

d_call: TRBD1
v_call: TRBV28
j_call: TRBJ2-3
clone_size: -
cdr3_nt: TGTGCCAGCAGCTCGGGACAGAGGGATACGCAGTATTTT
cdr3_aa: CASSSGQRDTQYF

d_call: -
v_call: TRBV5-1
j_call: TRBJ2-7
clone_size: -
cdr3_nt: TGCGCCAGCAGCTTGGTCGGGGAAGAGGTCGAGCAGTACTTC
cdr3_aa: CASSLVGEEVEQYF

d_call: TRBD2
v_call: TRBV28
j_call: TRBJ2-6
clone_size: -
cdr3_nt: TGTGCCAGCAGGAGCCGGGACGGGGGGAGCTACTCTGGGGCCAACGTCCTGACTTTC
cdr3_aa: CASRSRDGGSYSGANVLTF

d_call: -
v_call: TRBV27
j_call: TRBJ2-1
clone_size: -
cdr3_nt: TGTGCCAGCAGTTTAAGTGGGCCCTCCTACAATGAGCAGTTCTTC
cdr3_aa: CASSLSGPSYNEQFF

d_call: -
v_call: TRBV4-1
j_call: TRBJ1-4
clone_size: -
cdr3_nt: TGCGCCAGCAGCCCCCGGTTGCGGGGGGCAACTAATGAAAAACTGTTTTTT
cdr3_aa: CASSPRLRGATNEKLFF

d_call: -
v_call: TRBV5-6
j_call: TRBJ2-1
clone_size: -
cdr3_nt: TGTGCCAGCAGCTTAATGGCGGGGTTCTACAATGAGCAGTTCTTC
cdr3_aa: CASSLMAGFYNEQFF

d_call: TRBD2
v_call: TRBV5-5
j_call: TRBJ2-1
clone_size: -
cdr3_nt: TGTGCCAGCAGCTTGGGGGGACTAGCTGCCGAGCAGTTCTTC
cdr3_aa: CASSLGGLAAEQFF

d_call: -
v_call: TRBV11-1
j_call: TRBJ2-7
clone_size: -
cdr3_nt: TGTGCCAGCAGCTTAGGTCAGGTCTTCTACGAGCAGTACTTC
cdr3_aa: CASSLGQVFYEQYF

d_call: -
v_call: TRBV20-1
j_call: TRBJ2-7
clone_size: few
cdr3_nt: TGCAGTGCTAGTAGCCAGGGTCACAACGAGCAGTACTTC
cdr3_aa: CSASSQGHNEQYF

d_call: -
v_call: TRBV9
j_call: TRBJ2-2
clone_size: hyperexpanded
cdr3_nt: TGTGCCAGCAGCTTAAACAGGGTTCGGGCGAACACCGGGGAGCTGTTTTTT
cdr3_aa: CASSLNRVRANTGELFF

d_call: TRBD2
v_call: TRBV11-3
j_call: TRBJ2-7
clone_size: -
cdr3_nt: TGTGCCAGCAGCACAGGACTAGCGGGCTTCTACGAGCAGTACTTC
cdr3_aa: CASSTGLAGFYEQYF

d_call: TRBD1
v_call: TRBV30
j_call: TRBJ2-7
clone_size: few
cdr3_nt: TGTGCCTGGAGAAGCCGGGACAGGGATGGCGAGCAGTACTTC
cdr3_aa: CAWRSRDRDGEQYF

d_call: -
v_call: TRBV3-1/TRBV3-2
j_call: TRBJ2-3
clone_size: once
cdr3_nt: TGTGCCAGCAGCCAAGTTCGACTGGGCACAGATACGCAGTATTTT
cdr3_aa: CASSQVRLGTDTQYF

d_call: -
v_call: TRBV24-1
j_call: TRBJ2-2
clone_size: -
cdr3_nt: TGTGCCACCAGTGGTCATAACACCGGGGAGCTGTTTTTT
cdr3_aa: CATSGHNTGELFF

d_call: -
v_call: TRBV5-1
j_call: TRBJ2-1
clone_size: -
cdr3_nt: TGCGCCAGCAGCTCAGGGCTTATCTCCTACAATGAGCAGTTCTTC
cdr3_aa: CASSSGLISYNEQFF

d_call: -
v_call: TRBV9
j_call: TRBJ1-6
clone_size: -
cdr3_nt: TGTGCCAGCAGCGTAGATCGGGGTCGGTATTCACCCCTCCACTTT
cdr3_aa: CASSVDRGRYSPLHF